These 12 T cell receptor beta chains came from one sample sequenced in a study of shared clonotypes between healthy human individuals. Assay used: immunoSEQ multiplex PCR; TCRdb lists only in-frame clones, some missing. The sample has approximately 2.5 million clones; roughly 92% are singletons. The sequenced sample was naive CD4+ T cells sorted from blood. Subset: CD45RA+ positively selected. These receptors were collected from a man younger than 30 in good health.

The table lists this clone with a count of one. This sequence joins TRBV7-2 and TRBJ2-2; D not resolved. The CDR3 is 18 residues long. Germline V gene data show CDR1 as SGHTA and CDR2 as FQGNSA. V was pared by 1 base and J by 4 bases, with 19 bases between. The CDR3 loop is CASSLVVGAIIATGELFF. CDR3 bases: TGTGCCAGCAGCTTAGTGGTCGGAGCGATAATCGCCACCGGGGAGCTGTTTTTT.

The chain recombines TRBV20-1 with TRBJ1-2, with D perhaps matching TRBD1 (5 bases). The germline CDR1 and CDR2 sequences are DFQATT and SNEGSKA (reference sequence). The CDR3 length is 11 residues. Trimming left V 5 bases short and J 6 bases short, with 10 bases between. The CDR3 sequence: CSAGTPDGYTF. The CDR3 DNA is TGCAGTGCTGGGACTCCCGATGGCTACACCTTC.

The chain carries TRBV6-1 and TRBJ2-7, with a possible D match to TRBD1 (5 bases). Deletions cut 4 bases from V and 7 bases from J, with 14 bases between. The CDR3 is made up of 13 amino acids. In germline, CDR1 is MNHNS, CDR2 SASEGT. In nucleotides, the CDR3 is TGTGCCAGCAGTGGACAGCCATATGGGGAGCAGTACTTC. Protein product: CASSGQPYGEQYF.

Of note for this clone: Other DNA sequences within the sample encode an identical CDR3. The genes are TRBV28 and TRBJ1-2; D is undetermined. V lost 1 base and J lost 5, with 5 bases in between. This CDR3 is built from 12 residues. From germline, CDR1 is MDHEN and CDR2 SYDVKM. The CDR3 loop reads CASSLLGYGYTF. The DNA for the CDR3 is TGTGCCAGCAGTTTATTAGGGTATGGCTACACCTTC.

This chain uses TRBV28 with TRBJ2-7, with 10 bases that match TRBD1. Germline CDR1 is MDHEN and CDR2 is SYDVKM. This CDR3 is built from 15 residues. Germline trimming cut 2 bases from V and 0 bases from J; bases unmatched to any gene: 1. The DNA for the CDR3 is TGTGCCAGCAGTTTAGGGACAGGGGACTCCTACGAGCAGTACTTC. Translating it yields CASSLGTGDSYEQYF.

This chain joins TRBV19 and TRBJ1-1; D gene uncertain. V lost 2 bases to trimming and J lost 5 bases, with 12 bases between them. Germline V CDR1 and CDR2: LNHDA, SQIVND (reference sequence). This CDR3 contains 14 residues. CDR3 residues: CASSIRQFETEAFF. CDR3 DNA: TGTGCCAGTAGTATACGGCAGTTCGAGACTGAAGCTTTCTTT.

The J gene is TRBJ2-3, the V gene TRBV12-5, with D perhaps matching TRBD1 or TRBD2 (8 bases each). Germline V lookup: CDR1 LGHNT, CDR2 FRNRAP. There are 15 residues in the CDR3. The V end was cut by 5 bases, the J end by 9 bases, with 21 bases between. CDR3 residues: CASGKGQAVAGTQYF. The DNA for the CDR3 is TGTGCTAGTGGTAAGGGACAGGCAGTAGCGGGGACGCAGTATTTT.

The chain's CDR3 is CASSSRGDNQPQHF. Here the CDR3 DNA reads TGTGCCAGCAGTTCCAGGGGGGACAATCAGCCCCAGCATTTT. J is TRBJ1-5 and V is TRBV2; 7 bases match TRBD1. J gave up 3 bases and V 5 bases, and 4 bases lay outside the gene matches. The CDR3 consists of 14 residues. Germline values: CDR1 SNHLY, CDR2 FYNNEI.

The V and J genes are TRBV18 and TRBJ2-4; D perhaps matches TRBD2 (6 bases). The V gene's germline CDR1 is KGHSH and CDR2 LQKENI. Trimming cost V 3 bases and J 7 bases, with 16 bases left between them. The CDR3 is 15 residues long. The CDR3 DNA follows: TGTGCCAGCTCACCCCGGACCTCTCGGGAGAACATTCAGTACTTC. Translated, it gives CASSPRTSRENIQYF.

The chain links TRBV29-1 to TRBJ2-5; D is possibly TRBD1 (5 bases). CDR1 is SQVTM, CDR2 ANQGSEA, per germline. The CDR3 is 16 residues long. Trimming shortened V by 4 bases and J by 3 bases, and 21 bases separated the two germline ends. CDR3 DNA sequence: TGCAGCGTTGGGGTAGGGCAGAACAGGCGGAAAGAGACCCAGTACTTC. Its protein product is CSVGVGQNRRKETQYF.

The chain couples TRBV7-9 to TRBJ2-7; tentative D call: TRBD2 (7 bases). With 0 bases removed from V and 0 bases from J, the gap between germline ends came to 12 bases. The CDR3 contains 16 residues. CDR1 is SEHNR, CDR2 FQNEAQ, per germline (reference sequence). CDR3: CASSLAGGPDSYEQYF. The CDR3 nucleotides are TGTGCCAGCAGCTTAGCGGGGGGGCCGGACTCCTACGAGCAGTACTTC.

Worth noting for this clone: In the same sample, other DNA sequences code for this CDR3. The chain couples TRBV19 to TRBJ2-5; possibly TRBD1 or TRBD2 for D (5 bases each). From germline, CDR1 is LNHDA and CDR2 SQIVND (reference sequence). The CDR3 has 13 residues. Trimming shortened V by 5 bases and J by 1 base, and 8 bases separated the two germline ends. The chain's CDR3 is CASSGTAQETQYF. The CDR3 nucleotides read TGTGCCAGTAGTGGGACGGCCCAAGAGACCCAGTACTTC.